The 31 T cell receptor beta chains reported below all come from one sample, sequenced in a study of metastatic and nonmetastatic thyroid tumors. TCRdb re-called clones via MiXCR from the PCR reads. The sample contains roughly 20,000 clones, 30% to 35% of which appear only once. No patient had received any treatment before thyroid surgery. Sequencing used tumor tissue. All receptors derive from a male donor with papillary thyroid cancer or a benign thyroid nodule (not recorded which). Some clones in this sample may be carry-over from other donors' samples.

The rearrangement joins TRBV19 to TRBJ2-7, with TRBD1 matching 8 bases. V gave up 1 base and J gave up 5 bases; unmatched junction bases: 7. CDR3 size: 15 residues. The germline V gene encodes CDR1 LNHDA and CDR2 SQIVND (reference sequence). The CDR3 DNA is TGTGCCAGTAGTATAGGGCAGGGGGCCTTTCACGAGCAGTACTTC. Translation: CASSIGQGAFHEQYF.

This clone was seen a handful of times. This chain uses TRBV28 with TRBJ2-2; D is ambiguous. Trimming shortened V by 0 bases and J by 6 bases, and 8 bases separated the two germline ends. The CDR3 loop spans 14 amino acids. CDR1 is MDHEN and CDR2 is SYDVKM in the germline V gene. CDR3 residues: CASSLWTNAGELFF. As DNA, the CDR3 is TGTGCCAGCAGTTTATGGACCAACGCCGGGGAGCTGTTTTTT.

The V gene is TRBV6-2 or TRBV6-3, the J gene TRBJ2-7, with TRBD1 as a possible D gene (6 bases). Germline loops: CDR1 MNHEY, CDR2 SVGEGT. The CDR3 has 14 residues. Deletions cut 0 bases from V and 7 bases from J, with 13 bases between. In DNA, the CDR3 is TGTGCCAGCAGTTACTCGGACAGCCCCGATGAGCAGTACTTC. Amino acids: CASSYSDSPDEQYF.

Relative to its sample, this clone is medium-sized. The chain links TRBV20-1 to TRBJ2-3; TRBD1 matches at 11 bases. The junction had 6 bases not matched to a gene; V was cut back by 4 bases and J by 6 bases. Germline V gives CDR1 DFQATT, CDR2 SNEGSKA (reference sequence). The CDR3 has 14 amino acids. In nucleotides, the CDR3 is TGCAGTGCTAACCCGGGACAGGGGGGCGATACGCAGTATTTT. Its protein product is CSANPGQGGDTQYF.

The chain has TRBV20-1 and TRBJ2-3, with no clear D. Trimming took off 3 bases at V and 6 bases at J, with 10 bases between the two ends. The CDR3 has 12 amino acids. Per the germline V gene, CDR1 is DFQATT and CDR2 is SNEGSKA (reference sequence). CDR3 residues: CSASLWRDTQYF. The CDR3 region has the DNA TGCAGTGCTAGTCTCTGGCGGGATACGCAGTATTTT.

The V call is TRBV11-2, the J call TRBJ2-7; 11 bases line up with TRBD2. The ends lost 5 bases at V and 0 bases at J; junction bases unmatched: 9. CDR3 size: 17 residues. Germline lookup yields CDR1 SGHAT and CDR2 FQNNGV. CDR3 sequence: CASSHLSGRGSSYEQYF. The CDR3 DNA reads as TGTGCCAGCAGCCACCTTAGCGGGAGGGGGAGCTCCTACGAGCAGTACTTC.

This clone was observed a single time. The chain combines TRBV7-2 with TRBJ2-3; the D gene is possibly TRBD2 (5 bases). Per germline, CDR1 SGHTA and CDR2 FQGNSA. The CDR3 has 14 amino acids. V lost 5 bases to trimming and J lost 2 bases, with 11 bases between them. CDR3 region: CASSPGLVTDTQYF. CDR3 DNA: TGTGCCAGCAGCCCCGGACTCGTCACAGATACGCAGTATTTT.

This clone was recorded many times. The DNA of the CDR3 is TGTGCCAGCAGCCTTGACAGGGCCGGAAAACTGTTTTTT. Its translation is CASSLDRAGKLFF. The V gene is TRBV7-7, the J gene TRBJ1-4, with TRBD1 matching 7 bases. Germline V gene lookup returns CDR1 SSHAT and CDR2 FNYEAQ (reference sequence). The CDR3 is 13 residues long. J gave up 10 bases and V 5 bases, and 7 bases lay outside the gene matches.

As regards this clone: An end of the junction does not agree with germline; a read error may underlie this. V usage is TRBV7-7 and J usage is TRBJ2-2, with no clear D. There are 14 residues in the CDR3. The germline gives CDR1 SSHAT, CDR2 FNYEAQ (reference sequence). CDR3 sequence: CASSPSPITGELFF. CDR3 nucleotides: TGTGCTAGCAGCCCCTCCCCGATCACCGGGGAGCTGTTTTTT.

This clone was detected many times. J is TRBJ2-1 and V is TRBV7-2; D remains ambiguous. The V end was cut by 5 bases, the J end by 8 bases, with 16 bases between. CDR3 length equals 14 residues. Per the germline V gene, CDR1 is SGHTA and CDR2 is FQGNSA. The CDR3, as DNA: TGTGCCAGCAGCCCAGGAATGACGGATGATGAGCAGTTCTTC. Its protein is CASSPGMTDDEQFF.

The rearrangement uses TRBV6-1 and TRBJ2-5, with 10 bases fitting TRBD2. Germline V lookup: CDR1 MNHNS, CDR2 SASEGT. V shed 10 bases, J shed 5 bases, and the junction held 13 bases outside the gene matches. CDR3 size: 15 residues. CDR3 DNA: TGTGCCACCCGCTCTAGCGGGGGATTCCATGAGACCCAGTACTTC. Its protein product is CATRSSGGFHETQYF.

This clone was seen ten or more times. CDR3 in DNA: TGTGCCAGCAGCTTAGATCTAAGGACAGAAGAGACCCAGTACTTC. It translates to CASSLDLRTEETQYF. The J gene is TRBJ2-5, the V gene TRBV11-2; TRBD1 is a possible D gene (6 bases). The germline V gene has CDR1 SGHAT and CDR2 FQNNGV. V was shortened by 0 bases and J by 3 bases, with 11 bases between the two germline ends. The CDR3 contains 15 residues. Full variable domain (remainder filled in from reference TRBV11-2 and TRBJ2-5): EAGVAQSPRYKIIEKRQSVAFWCNPISGHATLYWYQQILGQGPKLLIQFQNNGVVDDSQLPKDRFSAERLKGVDSTLKIQPAKLEDSAVYLCASSLDLRTEETQYFGPGTRLLVL.

This chain uses TRBV2 with TRBJ2-5; D may correspond to TRBD1 or TRBD2 (5 bases each). CDR1 is SNHLY, CDR2 FYNNEI, per germline. V was cut by 8 bases and J by 5 bases, with 12 bases left in between. The CDR3 has 12 amino acids. The CDR3, as DNA: TGTGCCAGCTTGGGGGAAGGTGAGACCCAGTACTTC. Its protein product is CASLGEGETQYF.

The chain employs TRBV6-2 or TRBV6-3 and TRBJ1-5, with D possibly TRBD1 on 6 matching bases. CDR1 and CDR2 (germline): MNHEY, SVGEGT. The V and J ends lost 6 bases and 3 bases respectively, with 30 bases between them. The CDR3 is 20 amino acids. The CDR3, as DNA: TGTGCCAGCAGAGTTGGGGGCGGGTTCGGTACGCGGGCCCCCAATCAGCCCCAGCATTTT. Translated, it gives CASRVGGGFGTRAPNQPQHF.

Details on this clone: The junction shows a germline mismatch at one end, possibly a read error. The chain joins TRBV18 to TRBJ2-6; D is perhaps TRBD2 (7 bases). In germline, CDR1 is KGHSH, CDR2 LQKENI. The CDR3 extends over 19 amino acids. The CDR3 DNA sequence: TGTGCCAGCTCACCACCCCCCGCGCGGGGGCGCGGTGGGGCCGACGTCCTGACTTTC. Translating it yields CASSPPPARGRGGADVLTF.

The chain employs TRBV27 and TRBJ2-7; no clear D. The V and J ends lost 6 bases and 0 bases respectively, with 12 bases between them. Germline CDR1 is MNHEY and CDR2 is SMNVEV (reference sequence). This CDR3 contains 14 residues. The CDR3 loop is CASRPYETSYEQYF. CDR3 in DNA: TGTGCCAGCAGACCCTATGAGACCTCCTACGAGCAGTACTTC.

As regards this clone: One end of the junction fails to match germline, which may point to a read error. The chain uses TRBV2 and TRBJ2-1; D is unclear. The CDR3 runs 14 residues. Germline V CDR1 and CDR2: SNHLY, FYNNEI. CDR3 sequence reads: CSSILSSVYNEQFF. The CDR3 DNA reads TGTTCCAGCATTTTAAGTTCCGTTTACAATGAGCAGTTCTTC.

This clone was counted at least ten times. This chain joins TRBV25-1 and TRBJ1-2; D is unresolved. The CDR3 contains 14 residues. With 8 bases removed from V and 6 bases from J, the gap between germline ends came to 19 bases. Germline V CDR1 and CDR2: MGHDK, SYGVNS. The CDR3 DNA follows: TGTGCCAGCTCCGACCCGGGCCGGGATCATGGCTACACCTTC. Amino acid sequence: CASSDPGRDHGYTF.

The V and J genes are TRBV7-3 and TRBJ2-7; D gene ambiguous. This CDR3 region has 14 residues. Germline V lookup: CDR1 SGHTA, CDR2 FQGTGA. The germline V and J ends were trimmed by 2 bases and 5 bases, with 13 bases remaining between them. The CDR3 loop is CASSLGAMAHEQYF. DNA for the CDR3: TGTGCCAGCAGCTTAGGTGCCATGGCTCACGAGCAGTACTTC.

Concerning this clone: A clone one base away is much larger, so this may be a read error. The chain carries TRBV6-4 and TRBJ2-2; the match to TRBD1 covers 8 bases. Germline assignment: CDR1 MRHNA and CDR2 SNTAGT. This CDR3 has 15 amino acids. V gave up 2 bases and J gave up 3 bases; unmatched junction bases: 2. The CDR3 DNA follows: TGTGCCAGCAGTGACGAGACAGGGGACACCGGGGAGCTGTTTTTT. Its protein is CASSDETGDTGELFF.

The chain uses TRBV5-6 and TRBJ1-6; the D is unclear. The germline V gene encodes CDR1 SGHDT and CDR2 YYEEEE. Trimming stripped 0 bases from V and 9 bases from J, with 16 bases between. The CDR3 has 16 residues. CDR3 sequence reads: CASSLDPGEHTSPLHF. The DNA for the CDR3 is TGTGCCAGCAGCTTGGATCCCGGCGAACACACTTCACCCCTCCACTTT.

This clone was counted a single time. The gene calls are TRBV20-1 and TRBJ2-7; possible D gene TRBD1, 6 bases. In germline, CDR1 is DFQATT, CDR2 SNEGSKA (reference sequence). Trimming left V 4 bases short and J 0 bases short, with 10 bases between. This CDR3 has 13 amino acids. DNA for the CDR3: TGCAGTGCTAAAGACAGGTACTCCTACGAGCAGTACTTC. Translated, it gives CSAKDRYSYEQYF.

Details on this clone: A much bigger clone sits one base away, suggesting this may be a read error. The chain carries TRBV12-3 or TRBV12-4 and TRBJ2-1, with 7 bases aligning to TRBD1. The CDR3 consists of 14 residues. The ends lost 1 base at V and 5 bases at J; junction bases unmatched: 2. The CDR3 here is CASSLVTGNNEQFF. The CDR3 region has the DNA TGTGCCAGCAGTTTAGTGACAGGGAACAATGAGCAGTTCTTC.

The chain is built from TRBV11-3 and TRBJ2-7, with no clear D. This CDR3 spans 15 amino acids. The germline V and J ends were trimmed by 3 bases and 0 bases, with 12 bases remaining between them. Germline CDR1 SGHNT, CDR2 YENEEA. This CDR3 reads CASSFRLWSSYEQYF. The CDR3 coding sequence is TGTGCCAGCAGCTTTCGACTCTGGAGCTCCTACGAGCAGTACTTC.

This clone was observed at least ten times. The chain has TRBV2 and TRBJ2-7, with a possible D match to TRBD2 (6 bases). There are 17 residues in the CDR3. In germline, CDR1 is SNHLY, CDR2 FYNNEI. V lost 4 bases to trimming and J lost 0 bases, with 19 bases between them. The CDR3 bases are TGTGCCAGCAGTGGCCGGACGCGCGGGACGGGCTCCTACGAGCAGTACTTC. Protein product: CASSGRTRGTGSYEQYF. Full variable domain (missing parts from reference TRBV2 and TRBJ2-7): EPEVTQTPSHQVTQMGQEVILRCVPISNHLYFYWYRQILGQKVEFLVSFYNNEISEKSEIFDDQFSVERPDGSNFTLKIRSTKLEDSAMYFCASSGRTRGTGSYEQYFGPGTRLTVT.

Of note for this clone: A read error may produce the germline difference seen at one junction end. The rearrangement links TRBV20-1 to TRBJ2-1; a weak D match, TRBD2 (6 bases). From germline, CDR1 is DFQATT and CDR2 SNEGSKA (reference sequence). There are 14 residues in the CDR3. This CDR3 is CSARLASAGNEHFF. CDR3 bases: TGCAGTGCTAGATTGGCTAGCGCGGGCAATGAGCATTTCTTC.

This clone appeared a few times. Germline is not matched at one junction end, which may reflect a read error. The V and J genes are TRBV2 and TRBJ2-2; D may be TRBD2 (5 bases). Germline CDR1 reads SNHLY; CDR2 reads FYNNEI. The CDR3 is 13 residues long. CDR3 residues: CASQPVPTGEPLF. The CDR3 region has the DNA TGTGCCAGTCAACCGGTCCCCACCGGGGAGCCGCTTTTT. The variable domain in full, completed from reference TRBV2 and TRBJ2-2, reads EPEVTQTPSHQVTQMGQEVILRCVPISNHLYFYWYRQILGQKVEFLVSFYNNEISEKSEIFDDQFSVERPDGSNFTLKIRSTKLEDSAMYFCASQPVPTGEPLFGEGSRLTVL.

This clone was found once. J is TRBJ2-3 and V is TRBV7-8; possible D gene TRBD2, 6 bases. Germline-derived CDR1 and CDR2 are SGHVS and FQNEAQ. V was trimmed by 5 bases and J by 0 bases, leaving 12 bases between them. The CDR3 runs to 15 residues. Here the CDR3 reads CASSNLAGSTDTQYF. In nucleotides, the CDR3 is TGTGCCAGCAGCAATTTGGCGGGGAGCACAGATACGCAGTATTTT.

V gene TRBV11-1 combines with J gene TRBJ2-3; the D gene is possibly TRBD2 (5 bases). Trimming removed 1 base from V and 3 bases from J, with 20 bases in between. The CDR3 has 18 amino acids. CDR1 is SGHAT, CDR2 FQDESV, per germline (reference sequence). The CDR3 loop is CASSLGLQRTYRTDTQYF. CDR3 DNA sequence: TGTGCCAGCAGCTTAGGACTACAGAGGACCTATAGAACAGATACGCAGTATTTT.

V gene TRBV2 combines with J gene TRBJ2-2, with 11 bases lining up with TRBD2. Germline V gene sequence: CDR1 SNHLY, CDR2 FYNNEI. Germline trimming cut 4 bases from V and 0 bases from J; bases unmatched to any gene: 10. The CDR3 totals 19 residues. The CDR3 coding sequence is TGTGCCAGCAGTGTACCGGTACTAGCGGGAGTGTCGAACACCGGGGAGCTGTTTTTT. As protein: CASSVPVLAGVSNTGELFF.

This clone was seen just once. The chain recombines TRBV20-1 with TRBJ2-7, with 9 bases lining up with TRBD2. The CDR3 consists of 15 residues. V lost 4 bases to trimming and J lost 4 bases; unmatched junction nucleotides: 11. From germline, CDR1 is DFQATT and CDR2 SNEGSKA (reference sequence). CDR3 region: CSANGGLAGIYEQYF. CDR3 DNA: TGCAGTGCTAACGGTGGGCTAGCGGGAATTTACGAGCAGTACTTC.